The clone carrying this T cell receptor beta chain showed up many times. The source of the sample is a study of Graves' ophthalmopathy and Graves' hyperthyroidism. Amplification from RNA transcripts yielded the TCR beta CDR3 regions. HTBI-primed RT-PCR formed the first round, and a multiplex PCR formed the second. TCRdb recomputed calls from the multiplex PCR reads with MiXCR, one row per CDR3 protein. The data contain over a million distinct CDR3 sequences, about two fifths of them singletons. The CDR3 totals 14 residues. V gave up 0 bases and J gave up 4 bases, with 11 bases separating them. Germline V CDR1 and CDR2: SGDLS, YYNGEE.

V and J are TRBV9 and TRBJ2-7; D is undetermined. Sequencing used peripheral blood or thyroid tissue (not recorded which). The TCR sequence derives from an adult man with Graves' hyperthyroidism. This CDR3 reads CASSVEMVGYEQYF. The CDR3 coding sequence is TGTGCCAGCAGCGTAGAGATGGTCGGATACGAGCAGTACTTC.